This TCR beta chain was sequenced in a study of blood T cell repertoires in COVID-19. The CDR3 spans 14 residues. Germline lookup yields CDR1 ENHRY and CDR2 SYGVKD. V was clipped by 6 bases and J by 7 bases; unmatched bases: 8. This table comes from immunoSEQ multiplex PCR, and its TCRdb copy is limited to in-frame clones, with some not included. The sample includes about 250,000 clones, roughly 81% of them seen just once. This rearrangement joins TRBV10-3 to TRBJ2-2, with 7 bases lining up with TRBD1. This receptor was taken from a man over 45 with acute or convalescent COVID-19. The source material was peripheral blood. As DNA, the CDR3 is TGTGCCATCAGCGGGACAGCTTCTAGCGGGGAGCTGTTTTTT. It is translated as CAISGTASSGELFF.